This T cell receptor beta chain was captured by sequencing in a study of blood T cell repertoires in COVID-19. The protocol was immunoSEQ multiplex PCR, while the TCRdb copy is restricted to in-frame clones and leaves out a portion. Of 380,000 or so clones in the sample, around 87% were seen once. Sequenced: PBMCs or T cells enriched from blood (not recorded which). The sequence was collected from a woman aged 25 to 39 with acute COVID-19.

Here the CDR3 reads CASSSSGGVDEQFF. CDR3 nucleotides: TGTGCCAGTTCTTCTAGCGGGGGGGTCGATGAGCAGTTCTTC. The rearrangement uses TRBV9 and TRBJ2-1, with 12 bases that match TRBD2. Germline loops: CDR1 SGDLS, CDR2 YYNGEE. The J segment lost 8 bases and the V segment lost 8 bases, leaving 8 bases of the junction unmatched. This CDR3 contains 14 residues.